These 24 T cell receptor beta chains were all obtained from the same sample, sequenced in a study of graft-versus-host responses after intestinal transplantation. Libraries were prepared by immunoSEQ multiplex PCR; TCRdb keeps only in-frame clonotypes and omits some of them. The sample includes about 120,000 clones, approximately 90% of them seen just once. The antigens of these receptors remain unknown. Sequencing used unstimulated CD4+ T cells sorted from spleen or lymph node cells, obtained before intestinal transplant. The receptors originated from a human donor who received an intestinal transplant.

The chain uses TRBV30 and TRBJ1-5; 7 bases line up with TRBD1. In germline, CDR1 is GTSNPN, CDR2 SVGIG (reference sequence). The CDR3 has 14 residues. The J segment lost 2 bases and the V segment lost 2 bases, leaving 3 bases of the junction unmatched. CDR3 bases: TGTGCCTGGAGTCAAGGGACAGGCAATCAGCCCCAGCATTTT. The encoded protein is CAWSQGTGNQPQHF.

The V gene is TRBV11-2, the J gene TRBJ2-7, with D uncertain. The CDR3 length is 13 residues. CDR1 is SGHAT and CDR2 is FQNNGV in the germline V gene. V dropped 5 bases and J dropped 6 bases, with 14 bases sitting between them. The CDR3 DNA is TGTGCCAGCAGCCCTATTATTTGGGCCGAGCAGTACTTC. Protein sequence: CASSPIIWAEQYF.

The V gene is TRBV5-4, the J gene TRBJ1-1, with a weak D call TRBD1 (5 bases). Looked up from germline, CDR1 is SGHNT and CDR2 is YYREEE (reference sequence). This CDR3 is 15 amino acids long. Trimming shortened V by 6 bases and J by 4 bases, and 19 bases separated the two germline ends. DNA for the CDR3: TGTGCCAGCACCACGCCTGGGGGGTTGGGCACTGAAGCTTTCTTT. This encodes CASTTPGGLGTEAFF.

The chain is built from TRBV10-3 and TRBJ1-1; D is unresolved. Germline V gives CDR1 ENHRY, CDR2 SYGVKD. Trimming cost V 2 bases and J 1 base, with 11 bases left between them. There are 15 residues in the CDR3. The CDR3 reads CAISEPRSGNTEAFF. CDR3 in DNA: TGTGCCATCAGTGAGCCTCGATCCGGGAACACTGAAGCTTTCTTT.

Written as DNA, the CDR3 is TGTGCCAGCAGCCTCGGGGTTGACACCGGGGAGCTGTTTTTT. It specifies CASSLGVDTGELFF. The chain recombines TRBV7-2 with TRBJ2-2; possibly TRBD2 for D (5 bases). Germline CDR1 reads SGHTA; CDR2 reads FQGNSA. Deletions cut 5 bases from V and 3 bases from J, with 10 bases between. The length of the CDR3 is 14 residues. Based on the CDR3 plus reference TRBV7-2 and TRBJ2-2, the full variable domain is GAGVSQSPSNKVTEKGKDVELRCDPISGHTALYWYRQSLGQGLEFLIYFQGNSAPDKSGLPSDRFSAERTGGSVSTLTIQRTQQEDSAVYLCASSLGVDTGELFFGEGSRLTVL.

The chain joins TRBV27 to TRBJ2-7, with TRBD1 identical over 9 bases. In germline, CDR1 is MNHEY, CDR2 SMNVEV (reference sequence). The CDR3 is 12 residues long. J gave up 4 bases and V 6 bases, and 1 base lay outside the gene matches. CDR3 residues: CASRTGGYEQYF. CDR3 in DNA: TGTGCCAGCAGGACAGGGGGTTACGAGCAGTACTTC.

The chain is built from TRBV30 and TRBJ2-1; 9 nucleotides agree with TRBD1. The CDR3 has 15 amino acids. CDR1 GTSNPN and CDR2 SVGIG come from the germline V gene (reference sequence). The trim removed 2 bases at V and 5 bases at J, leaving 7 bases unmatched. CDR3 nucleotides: TGTGCCTGGAGTATTCCCGGGACAGGGCACAATGAGCAGTTCTTC. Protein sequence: CAWSIPGTGHNEQFF.

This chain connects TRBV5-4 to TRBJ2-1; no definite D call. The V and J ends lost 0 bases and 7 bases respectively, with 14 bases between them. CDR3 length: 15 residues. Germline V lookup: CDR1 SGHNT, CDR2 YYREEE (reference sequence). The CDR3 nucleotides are TGTGCCAGCAGCTTGGTTCAGGCCGGTGGGAATGAGCAGTTCTTC. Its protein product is CASSLVQAGGNEQFF.

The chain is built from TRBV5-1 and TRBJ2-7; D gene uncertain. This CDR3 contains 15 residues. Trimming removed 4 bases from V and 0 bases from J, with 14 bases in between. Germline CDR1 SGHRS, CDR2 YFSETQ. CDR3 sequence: CASSPGTHSSYEQYF. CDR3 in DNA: TGCGCCAGCAGCCCTGGCACACACAGCTCCTACGAGCAGTACTTC.

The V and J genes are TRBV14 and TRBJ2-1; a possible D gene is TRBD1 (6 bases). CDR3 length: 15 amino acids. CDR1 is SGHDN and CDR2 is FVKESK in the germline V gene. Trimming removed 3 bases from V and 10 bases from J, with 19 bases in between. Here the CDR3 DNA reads TGTGCCAGCAGCCAGACCGGGACCCCAAGGGGGGAGCAGTTCTTC. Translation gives CASSQTGTPRGEQFF.

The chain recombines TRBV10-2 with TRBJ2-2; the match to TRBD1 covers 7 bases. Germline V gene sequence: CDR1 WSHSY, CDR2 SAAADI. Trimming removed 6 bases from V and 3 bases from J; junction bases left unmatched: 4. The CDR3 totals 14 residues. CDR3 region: CASSYQGDTGELFF. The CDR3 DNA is TGCGCCAGCAGCTACCAGGGGGACACCGGGGAGCTGTTTTTT.

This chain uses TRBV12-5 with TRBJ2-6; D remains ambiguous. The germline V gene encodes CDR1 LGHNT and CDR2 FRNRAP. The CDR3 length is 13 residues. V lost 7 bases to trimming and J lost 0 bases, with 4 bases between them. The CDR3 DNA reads TGTGCTAGTGCTAGCTCTGGGGCCAACGTCCTGACTTTC. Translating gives CASASSGANVLTF.

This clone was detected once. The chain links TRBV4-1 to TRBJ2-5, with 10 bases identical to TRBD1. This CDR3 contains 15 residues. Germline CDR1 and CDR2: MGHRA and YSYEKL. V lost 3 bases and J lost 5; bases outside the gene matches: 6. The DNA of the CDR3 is TGCGCCAGCAGCCATGACAGGGGGCGCATGGAGACCCAGTACTTC. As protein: CASSHDRGRMETQYF.

The CDR3 DNA reads as TGTGCCAGCAGTGAAGCGCCTAGCCCCCATGAGCAGTTCTTC. Translating gives CASSEAPSPHEQFF. V gene TRBV2 combines with J gene TRBJ2-1; D might be TRBD2 (5 bases). Trimming took off 0 bases at V and 8 bases at J, with 11 bases between the two ends. Germline V gene lookup returns CDR1 SNHLY and CDR2 FYNNEI. The CDR3 has 14 amino acids.

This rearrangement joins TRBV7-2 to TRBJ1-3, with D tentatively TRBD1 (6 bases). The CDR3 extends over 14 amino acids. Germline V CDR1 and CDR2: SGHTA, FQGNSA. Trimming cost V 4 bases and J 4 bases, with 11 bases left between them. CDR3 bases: TGTGCCAGCAGCTGGGCAGGGACAGGAAACACCATATATTTT. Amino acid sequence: CASSWAGTGNTIYF.

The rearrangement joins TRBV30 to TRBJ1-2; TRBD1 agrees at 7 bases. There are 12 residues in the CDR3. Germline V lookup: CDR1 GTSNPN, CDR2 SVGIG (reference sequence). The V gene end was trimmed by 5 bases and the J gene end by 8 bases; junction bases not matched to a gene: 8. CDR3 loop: CAWGIDREGYTF. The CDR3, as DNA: TGTGCCTGGGGCATTGACAGGGAAGGCTACACCTTC.

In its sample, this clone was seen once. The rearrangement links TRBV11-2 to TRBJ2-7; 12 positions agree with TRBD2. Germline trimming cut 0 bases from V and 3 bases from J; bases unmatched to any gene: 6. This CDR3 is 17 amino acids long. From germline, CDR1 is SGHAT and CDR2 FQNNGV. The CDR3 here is CASSLEPRLAGDYEQYF. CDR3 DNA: TGTGCCAGCAGCTTAGAGCCGAGACTAGCGGGAGACTACGAGCAGTACTTC.

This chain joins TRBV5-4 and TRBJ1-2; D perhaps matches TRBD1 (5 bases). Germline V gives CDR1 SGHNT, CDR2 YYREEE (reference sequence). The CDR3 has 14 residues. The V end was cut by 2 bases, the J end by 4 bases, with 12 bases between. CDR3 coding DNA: TGTGCCAGCAGCTTTGGGGGGGAGAGCTATGGCTACACCTTC. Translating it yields CASSFGGESYGYTF.

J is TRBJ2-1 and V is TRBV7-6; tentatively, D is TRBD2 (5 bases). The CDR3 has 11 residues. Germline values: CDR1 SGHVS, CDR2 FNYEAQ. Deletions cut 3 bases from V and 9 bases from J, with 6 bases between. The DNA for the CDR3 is TGTGCCAGCAGCTTGAGCGGTGAGCAGTTCTTC. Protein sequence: CASSLSGEQFF.

The CDR3 is CASSYRVGGTRAFF. The CDR3 DNA is TGTGCCAGCAGTTACAGGGTCGGTGGGACTAGGGCGTTCTTC. This rearrangement joins TRBV6-5 to TRBJ2-1; TRBD2 agrees at 8 bases. The CDR3 loop spans 14 amino acids. CDR1 and CDR2 (germline): MNHEY, SVGAGI. V was clipped by 2 bases and J by 15 bases; unmatched bases: 12.

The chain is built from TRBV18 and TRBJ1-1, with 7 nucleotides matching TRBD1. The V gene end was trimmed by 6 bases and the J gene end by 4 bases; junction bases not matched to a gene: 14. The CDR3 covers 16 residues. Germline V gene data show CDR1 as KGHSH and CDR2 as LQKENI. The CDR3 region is CASSGGQLSLGTEAFF. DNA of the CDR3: TGTGCCAGCTCTGGGGGACAGCTAAGCCTGGGCACTGAAGCTTTCTTT.

In DNA form, the CDR3 reads TGTGCCAGCTCGTCCACGGGGTCCACTGAAGCTTTCTTT. Protein product: CASSSTGSTEAFF. This chain connects TRBV15 to TRBJ1-1; D gene ambiguous. The V end lost 10 bases, the J end lost 4 bases, and 16 bases lay between the germline ends. Germline lookup yields CDR1 LNHNV and CDR2 YYDKDF (reference sequence). The CDR3 sequence is 13 residues long.

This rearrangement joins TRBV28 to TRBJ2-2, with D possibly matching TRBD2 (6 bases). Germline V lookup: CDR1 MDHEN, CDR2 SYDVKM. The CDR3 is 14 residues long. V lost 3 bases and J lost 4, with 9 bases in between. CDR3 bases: TGTGCCAGCAGTTTCGGAGCGGGCACCGGGGAGCTGTTTTTT. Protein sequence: CASSFGAGTGELFF.

CDR3 nucleotide sequence: TGCGCCAGCAGCCAAGAGAAGGGGACAGGGTCCTACGAGCAGTACTTC. It codes for CASSQEKGTGSYEQYF. The chain recombines TRBV4-3 with TRBJ2-5; 9 bases are shared with TRBD1. The assigned J gene may be wrong: the sequence end matches TRBJ2-7 better. Germline lookup yields CDR1 LGHNA and CDR2 YSLEER. The CDR3 runs 16 residues.